This TCR beta chain was identified during a study of OX40 agonist ivuxolimab in advanced cancers. General study points: Dose levels from 0.1 to 3.0 mg/kg saw CD4+ and CD8+ blood T cells expand clonally by week 6.

Produced via immunoSEQ multiplex PCR; TCRdb's table is partial and in-frame only. The profile shows some 68,000 clones, roughly 86% of them singletons. Points on this clone: Its antigen is currently unknown.

Germline CDR1 MNHNY, CDR2 SVGAGI (reference sequence). The CDR3 consists of 15 residues. Deletions cut 6 bases from V and 2 bases from J, with 14 bases between. The chain recombines TRBV6-6 with TRBJ1-5; D might be TRBD1 (5 bases). The starting material was CD4+ or CD8+ T cells sorted from blood, obtained in a trial of the OX40 agonist ivuxolimab. This receptor was identified in an adult with an advanced solid tumor such as melanoma, head and neck, liver or kidney cancer. This chain's CDR3 is CASRRQGTGNQPQHF. CDR3 DNA sequence: TGTGCCAGCAGACGGCAGGGAACCGGCAATCAGCCCCAGCATTTT.